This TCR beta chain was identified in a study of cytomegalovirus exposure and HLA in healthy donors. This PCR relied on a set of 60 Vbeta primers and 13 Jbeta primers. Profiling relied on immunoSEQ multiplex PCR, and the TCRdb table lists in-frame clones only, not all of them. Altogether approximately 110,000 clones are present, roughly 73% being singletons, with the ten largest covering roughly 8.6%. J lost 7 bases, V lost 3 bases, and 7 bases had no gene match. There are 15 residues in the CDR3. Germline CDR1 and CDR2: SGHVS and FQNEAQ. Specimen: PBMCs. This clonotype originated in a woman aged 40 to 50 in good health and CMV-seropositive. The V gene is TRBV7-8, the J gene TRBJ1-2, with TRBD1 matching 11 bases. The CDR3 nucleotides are TGTGCCAGCAGCTTCGCAGGACAGGGGGCTTTTGGCTACACCTTC. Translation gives CASSFAGQGAFGYTF. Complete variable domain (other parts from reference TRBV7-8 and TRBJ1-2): GAGVSQSPRYKVAKRGQDVALRCDPISGHVSLFWYQQALGQGPEFLTYFQNEAQLDKSGLPSDRFFAERPEGSVSTLKIQRTQQEDSAVYLCASSFAGQGAFGYTFGSGTRLTVV.